Only a few counts were recorded for the clone carrying this TCR beta chain. Its antigen is unidentified. This entry is derived from a study of T cell repertoires in cytomegalovirus infection. Study in general: Selection of CMV epitopes for the study included recently identified HLA-C-restricted and well-studied HLA-B-restricted ones. Indicated by public TCR beta signatures were CMV infection and matching HLA type.

Trimming pared 4 bases from V and 1 base from J, leaving 10 bases between. The germline V gene has CDR1 MNHNS and CDR2 SASEGT. CDR3 length equals 14 residues. TCRdb passed the reads through MiXCR, listing each CDR3 protein once. The sample yields roughly 80,000 distinct CDR3 sequences, about 24% seen once. The clonotype comes from a human donor in good health (CMV status not recorded). Some clones in this sample may be carry-over from other donors' samples. This specimen consisted of CD8+ T cells from cultured PBMCs, obtained from culture after CMV antigen stimulation. This rearrangement joins TRBV6-1 to TRBJ1-1, with D perhaps TRBD1 (5 bases). The DNA for the CDR3 is TGTGCCAGCAGTGGGGGGGTGGAGAACACTGAAGCTTTCTTT. Translating it yields CASSGGVENTEAFF.